This T cell receptor beta chain was captured in a study of T cell responses to AZD1222 COVID-19 vaccine. Study overall: Both about-4-week and about-12-week second-dose recipients were combined. General study findings and limits: Baseline serostatus was positive in only six or seven AZD1222 recipients. Reports say nearly half of spike-specific TCRs go after unmutated variant regions.

The data were produced by immunoSEQ multiplex PCR, yet TCRdb's version contains in-frame clones alone and is incomplete. The sample consists of under 130,000 clones, 70% to 90% of them appearing once. As regards this clone: Its specificity is unknown.

This material consisted of peripheral blood, taken on day 0 of AZD1222 vaccination. This TCR was sampled from an adult in good health.

The DNA of the CDR3 is TGCAGCAGCGCGAGAGGGCAAGAGACCCAGTACTTC. It codes for CSSARGQETQYF. The chain couples TRBV29-1 to TRBJ2-5, with D possibly TRBD2 on 5 matching bases. The germline V gene has CDR1 SQVTM and CDR2 ANQGSEA. The CDR3 is 12 amino acids. Trimming pared 8 bases from V and 2 bases from J, leaving 12 bases between.